The clone carrying this TCR beta chain was observed a few times. Its target is unknown. J lost 2 bases, V lost 4 bases, and 4 bases had no gene match. Germline assignment: CDR1 SGHKS and CDR2 YYEKEE (reference sequence). The CDR3 has 14 residues. These data are taken from a study of STAT5B mutations in CD4+ large granular lymphocyte leukemia. Across the study: Among healthy donors, a particular HLA allele went with more CDR3 'QG' motifs. Overall study results and limits: Main leukemic clonotypes were patient-specific, but more than 20% appeared at low frequency elsewhere. TRBV06-family usage was enriched in top patient clones (8/27) versus controls (2/35).

TCRdb's copy holds only in-frame clones and misses some; the assay was immunoSEQ multiplex PCR. The sample consists of nearly 35,000 clones, about three quarters of them appearing once. Sequenced material: CD4+ T cells from blood buffy coats. The TCR comes from a human donor in good health. The gene calls are TRBV5-5 and TRBJ2-5; 8 bases align to TRBD1. This CDR3 is CASSGTGGQETQYF. In nucleotides, the CDR3 is TGTGCCAGCAGCGGTACAGGGGGTCAAGAGACCCAGTACTTC.